These T cell receptor beta chains were read from a single sample in a study of T cells expressing NK-cell markers. TCRdb reprocessed the 5' RACE reads, with one entry per CDR3 protein and no DNA. This sample contains about 380,000 distinct CDR3 sequences. The sample consisted of blood T cells: a sorted CD56 or NKG2C T cell subset, CD4+ or CD8+ T cells, or bulk PBMC T cells (not recorded which). Every receptor here comes from a man aged 18-69 years in good health. CDR3s include the opening cysteine and the closing phenylalanine or tryptophan. The order of the fields is V gene, J gene, CDR3 protein.

>TRBV20-1|TRBJ2-7
CSAWAGFEQYF
>TRBV12-3/TRBV12-4|TRBJ1-6
CASSPDSRSSPLHF
>TRBV7-9|TRBJ2-7
CASSQNRGFNYEQYF
>TRBV9|TRBJ2-3
CASSVAWGTDTQYF
>TRBV30|TRBJ1-5
CAWSLGSNQPQHF
>TRBV12-3/TRBV12-4|TRBJ1-4
CASSLGHIANRNEKLFF
>TRBV7-9|TRBJ2-1
CATFSGHLYNEQFF
>TRBV11-2|TRBJ2-7
CASSLVGGGPLYEQYF
>TRBV7-2|TRBJ2-1
CASSLGTSTWNEQFF
>TRBV29-1|TRBJ2-5
CSALNRGRRGQETQYF
>TRBV4-2|TRBJ1-2
CASSQDWGTVYGYTF
>TRBV30|TRBJ2-2
CAWSVHTGELFF
>TRBV5-6|TRBJ1-2
CASSLLTGSYGYTF
>TRBV27|TRBJ1-5
CASRMGPGGINQPQHF
>TRBV5-1|TRBJ2-7
CASSLSPREYEQYF
>TRBV19|TRBJ2-6
CASSSGRISGANVLTF
>TRBV7-9|TRBJ2-3
CASSWRTSTDTQYF
>TRBV7-9|TRBJ1-5
CASSRGTGSGNQPQHF
>TRBV5-4|TRBJ1-5
CASSLGTASRLYSNQPQHF
>TRBV7-9|TRBJ2-1
CASSLYATVSYNEQFF
>TRBV27|TRBJ1-2
CASSLRGVQGVYGYTF
>TRBV27|TRBJ1-1
CASSPRRGAGAEAFF
>TRBV5-6|TRBJ2-7
CASSFLTGGPNEQYF
>TRBV7-2|TRBJ1-1
CASSSPGGGTNTEAFF
>TRBV20-1|TRBJ2-3
CSSTPFQRGAHTDTQYF
>TRBV18|TRBJ2-7
CASSPRLGAEGEQYF
>TRBV15|TRBJ2-1
CATSRAGTGGYEQFF
>TRBV6-1|TRBJ2-7
CASSRTGTGNEQYF
>TRBV5-1|TRBJ2-3
CASSPTATATDTQYF
>TRBV3-1|TRBJ2-2
CASSPYRITGELFF
>TRBV2|TRBJ2-2
CASRRLAANTGELFF
>TRBV5-6|TRBJ2-5
CASSLVTSGNQETQYF
>TRBV3-1|TRBJ2-7
CASSQDLSLAGSYEQYF
>TRBV28|TRBJ2-7
CASSLTNRILYF
>TRBV19|TRBJ2-7
CASSHRDEQYF
>TRBV12-3/TRBV12-4|TRBJ1-2
CASSLKSIGYGYTF
>TRBV15|TRBJ2-7
CATSSRGSREQYF
>TRBV27|TRBJ2-1
CASSAPTRVLFF
>TRBV7-9|TRBJ1-2
CASSFSGNGVGYTF
>TRBV18|TRBJ2-5
CASSPPSLVQETQYF